This T cell receptor beta chain was sequenced during a study of T cells in Graves' hyperthyroidism and ophthalmopathy. The CDR3 extends over 15 amino acids. In germline, CDR1 is SGHNT, CDR2 YENEEA. Trimming took 5 bases from V and 7 from J, leaving 17 bases between them. RNA transcripts yielded amplified TCR beta CDR3 regions. The study used the HTBI primer set for a first-round RT-PCR of the TCR CDR3. TCRdb reprocessed the multiplex PCR reads with MiXCR, giving one entry per CDR3 protein. The table has fewer than 400,000 distinct CDR3 sequences, 16% seen once. V usage is TRBV11-3 and J usage is TRBJ1-4; D is perhaps TRBD1 (6 bases). Source material: blood. This clonotype was sampled from a man younger than 45 with Graves' hyperthyroidism. The CDR3 protein is CASSQTGTKAEKLFF. The CDR3 DNA follows: TGTGCCAGCAGCCAGACCGGGACAAAGGCTGAAAAACTGTTTTTT.